This T cell receptor (beta chain) was sequenced in a study of blood T cell repertoires in COVID-19 (dated by TCRdb to the early 2020s). Regarding the complete study: Collaborator samples came from the United States, Italy and Spain and covered acute and convalescent phases of COVID-19. The samples were drawn from two sources: the first 160 participants of the ongoing ImmuneRACE study, and 950 to 1,500 subjects contributed by 6 global collaborators. The sample metadata nearly always contained a de-identified subject ID, COVID-19 status, age in years and sex. The repertoires were made available in a free public database intended to serve as a resource for research on the immune response to SARS-CoV-2. Where HLA class I and class II types were available, the types were taken from metadata supplied by the sample provider, not from assay-based typing. The prospective study material was composed of cDNA or gDNA derived from T cells, B-cell-depleted T cells, or PBMCs. Deeply sampled blood TCRbeta repertoires from subjects exposed to, actively infected with, or recovered from COVID-19 were included in the dataset.

The paper's findings and limits, for the study overall: How much clinical and demographic metadata was included differed by source and by participant, and the metadata was provided uncurated.

TCRbeta CDR3 regions were amplified from genomic DNA using the immunoSEQ Assay, a bias-controlled multiplex PCR. The paper's data handling went like this. The number of nucleated cells in each sample was estimated from the amplification of reference gene primers within the assay. To quantify the absolute abundance of each unique TCRbeta CDR3 rearrangement, sequence reads were collapsed and filtered. For each sample, productive Simpson clonality was calculated as the square root of Simpson's diversity index over productive rearrangements. Held by TCRdb, this immuneACCESS table contains in-frame sequences only and omits some clones. Under half of the omission traces to an unresolved V gene where checked; the cause of the rest is unknown. That table supplies the V and J calls and clone size; D and trimming were determined from the DNA. Across this sample there are some 270,000 clones, with 70% to 85% seen only once. Jointly, the top ten make up 0.87% of the sample.

Details on this clone: The target of this receptor is not known. Per-base qualities were not stored, and no clone one base away is much larger.

One collaborating source in Seattle enrolled patients while the patients were actively infected and followed the patients over time throughout the course of disease. Whole blood was collected in K2EDTA tubes by collaborating institutions according to the institutions' own protocols. For TCRbeta analysis, collaborator samples were shipped as frozen whole blood, as isolated PBMCs, or as DNA extracted from either sample type. Based on the germline V gene (reference sequence), the CDR1 and CDR2 sequences are LNHDA and SQIVND. The junction shows trimming of 3 bases on V and 0 bases on J, and the gene matches do not reach 12 bases of it. Its CDR3 holds 18 amino acids, cysteine through phenylalanine. The entry retains the CDR3 DNA only, 54 bases that are in frame from base 1.

The sequencing sample was made of peripheral blood. This TCR came from a human donor with COVID-19, enrolled during active disease. The donor label of this sample is uncertain. The chain couples TRBV19 to TRBJ1-2; TRBD1 matches 8 bases in the middle. The DNA reads as follows: TGTGCCAGTAGTATCGGGGACAGGCGACTCCTTCCTAACTATGGCTACACCTTC. Translated, it reads CASSIGDRRLLPNYGYTF.